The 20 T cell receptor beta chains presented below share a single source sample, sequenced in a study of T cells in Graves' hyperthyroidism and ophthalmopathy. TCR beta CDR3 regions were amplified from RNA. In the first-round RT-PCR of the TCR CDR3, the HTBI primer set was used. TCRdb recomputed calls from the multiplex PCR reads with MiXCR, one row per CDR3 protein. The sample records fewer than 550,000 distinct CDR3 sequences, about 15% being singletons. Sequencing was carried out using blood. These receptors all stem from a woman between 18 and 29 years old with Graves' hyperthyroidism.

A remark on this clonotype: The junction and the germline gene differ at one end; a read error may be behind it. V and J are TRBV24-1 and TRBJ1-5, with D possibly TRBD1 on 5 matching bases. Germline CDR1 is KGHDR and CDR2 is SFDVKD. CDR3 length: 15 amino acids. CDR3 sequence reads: CTTSPGGGNNQPQHF. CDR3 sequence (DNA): TGTACCACCAGCCCGGGGGGGGGAAACAATCAGCCCCAGCATTTT.

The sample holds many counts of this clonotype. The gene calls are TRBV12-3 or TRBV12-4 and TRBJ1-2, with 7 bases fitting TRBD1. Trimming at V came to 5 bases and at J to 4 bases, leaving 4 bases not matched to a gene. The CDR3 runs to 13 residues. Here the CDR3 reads CASSRGQSYGYTF. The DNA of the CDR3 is TGTGCCAGCAGTCGGGGACAGAGCTATGGCTACACCTTC.

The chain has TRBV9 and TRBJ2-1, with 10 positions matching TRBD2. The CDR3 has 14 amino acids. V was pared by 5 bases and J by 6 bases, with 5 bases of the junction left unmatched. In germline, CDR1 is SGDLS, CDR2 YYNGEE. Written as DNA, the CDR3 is TGTGCCAGCAGAAGCGGGGGGGCTAGCAATGAGCAGTTCTTC. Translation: CASRSGGASNEQFF.

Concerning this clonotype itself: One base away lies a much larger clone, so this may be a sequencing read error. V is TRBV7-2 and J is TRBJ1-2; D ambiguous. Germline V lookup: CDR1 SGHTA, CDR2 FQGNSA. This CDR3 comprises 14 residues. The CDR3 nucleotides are TGTGCCAGCAGCTTAGCAGGGCCTAACTATGGCTACATCTTC. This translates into CASSLAGPNYGYIF.

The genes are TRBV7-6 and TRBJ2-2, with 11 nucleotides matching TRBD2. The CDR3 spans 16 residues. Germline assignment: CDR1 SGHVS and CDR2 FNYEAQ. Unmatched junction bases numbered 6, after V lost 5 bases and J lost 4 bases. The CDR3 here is CASSLRLAGRTGELFF. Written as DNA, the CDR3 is TGTGCCAGCAGCCTCCGACTAGCGGGGCGCACCGGGGAGCTGTTTTTT.

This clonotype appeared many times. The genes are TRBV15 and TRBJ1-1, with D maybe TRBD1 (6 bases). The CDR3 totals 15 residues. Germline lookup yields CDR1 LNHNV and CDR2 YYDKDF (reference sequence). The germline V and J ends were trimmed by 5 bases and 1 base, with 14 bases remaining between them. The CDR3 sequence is CATSALTGANTEAFF. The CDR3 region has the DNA TGTGCCACCAGCGCGTTGACAGGAGCGAACACTGAAGCTTTCTTT.

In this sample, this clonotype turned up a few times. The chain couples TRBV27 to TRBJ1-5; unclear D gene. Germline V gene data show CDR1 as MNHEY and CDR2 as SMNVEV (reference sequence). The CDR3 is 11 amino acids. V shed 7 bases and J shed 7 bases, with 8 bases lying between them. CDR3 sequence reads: CASTKVQPQHF. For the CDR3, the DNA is TGTGCCAGCACTAAAGTACAGCCCCAGCATTTT.

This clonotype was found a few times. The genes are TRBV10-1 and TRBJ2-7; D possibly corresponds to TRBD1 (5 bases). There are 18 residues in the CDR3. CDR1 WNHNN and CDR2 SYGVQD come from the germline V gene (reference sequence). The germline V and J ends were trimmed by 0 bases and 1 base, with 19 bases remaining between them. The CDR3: CASSESVSRVGDSYEQYF. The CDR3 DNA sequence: TGCGCCAGCAGTGAGTCGGTATCTAGGGTAGGGGATTCCTACGAGCAGTACTTC.

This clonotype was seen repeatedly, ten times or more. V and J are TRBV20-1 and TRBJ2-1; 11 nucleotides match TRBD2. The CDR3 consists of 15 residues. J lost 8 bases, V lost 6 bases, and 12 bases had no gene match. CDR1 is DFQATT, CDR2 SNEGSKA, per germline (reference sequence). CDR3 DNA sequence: TGCAGTGCATGGCCCCCTAGCGGGGGGTACTATGAGCAGTTCTTC. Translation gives CSAWPPSGGYYEQFF.

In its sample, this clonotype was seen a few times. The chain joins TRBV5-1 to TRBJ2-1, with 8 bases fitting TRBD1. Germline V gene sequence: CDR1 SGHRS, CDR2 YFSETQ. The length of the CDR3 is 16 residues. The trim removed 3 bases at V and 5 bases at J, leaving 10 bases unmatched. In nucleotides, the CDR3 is TGCGCCAGCAGCTCGATGACAGGGGTATTAAACAATGAGCAGTTCTTC. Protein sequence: CASSSMTGVLNNEQFF.

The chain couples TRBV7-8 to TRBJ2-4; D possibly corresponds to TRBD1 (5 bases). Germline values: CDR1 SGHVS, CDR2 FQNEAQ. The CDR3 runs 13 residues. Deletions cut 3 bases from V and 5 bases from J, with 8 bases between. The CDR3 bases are TGTGCCAGCAGCTTCGCAGGGCAAAACATTCAGTACTTC. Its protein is CASSFAGQNIQYF.

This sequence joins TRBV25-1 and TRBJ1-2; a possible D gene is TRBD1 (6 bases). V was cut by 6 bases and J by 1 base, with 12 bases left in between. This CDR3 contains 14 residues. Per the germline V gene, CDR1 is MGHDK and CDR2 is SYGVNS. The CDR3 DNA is TGTGCCAGCAGCCCGGGACACTTTAACTATGGCTACACCTTC. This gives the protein CASSPGHFNYGYTF.

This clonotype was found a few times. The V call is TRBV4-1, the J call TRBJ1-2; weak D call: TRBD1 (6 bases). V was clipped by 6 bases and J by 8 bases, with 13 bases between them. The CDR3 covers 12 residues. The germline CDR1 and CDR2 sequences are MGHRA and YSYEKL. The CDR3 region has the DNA TGCGCCAGCAGTTTGACAGGAGGAGGCTACACCTTC. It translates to CASSLTGGGYTF.

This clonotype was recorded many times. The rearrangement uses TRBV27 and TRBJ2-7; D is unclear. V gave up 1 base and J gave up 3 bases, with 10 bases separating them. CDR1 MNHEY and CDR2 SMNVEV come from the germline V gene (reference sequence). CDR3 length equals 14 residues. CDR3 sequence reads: CASSLLGSLYEQYF. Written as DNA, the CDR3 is TGTGCCAGCAGTTTATTGGGCAGTCTCTACGAGCAGTACTTC.

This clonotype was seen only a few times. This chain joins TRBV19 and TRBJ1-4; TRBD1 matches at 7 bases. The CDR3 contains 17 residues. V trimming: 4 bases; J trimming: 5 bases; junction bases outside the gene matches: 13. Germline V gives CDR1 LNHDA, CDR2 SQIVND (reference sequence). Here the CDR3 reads CASSSPWRQGGNEKLFF. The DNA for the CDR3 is TGTGCCAGTAGTAGCCCGTGGCGACAGGGAGGAAATGAAAAACTGTTTTTT.

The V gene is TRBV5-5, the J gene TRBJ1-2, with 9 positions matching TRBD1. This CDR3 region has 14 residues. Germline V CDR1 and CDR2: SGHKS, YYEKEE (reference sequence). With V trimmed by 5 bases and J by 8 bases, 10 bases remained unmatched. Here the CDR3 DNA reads TGTGCCAGCAGTCTCCACGGACAGGGGTTGGGCTACACCTTC. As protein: CASSLHGQGLGYTF. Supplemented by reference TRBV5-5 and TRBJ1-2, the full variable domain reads DAGVTQSPTHLIKTRGQQVTLRCSPISGHKSVSWYQQVLGQGPQFIFQYYEKEERGRGNFPDRFSARQFPNYSSELNVNALLLGDSALYLCASSLHGQGLGYTFGSGTRLTVV.

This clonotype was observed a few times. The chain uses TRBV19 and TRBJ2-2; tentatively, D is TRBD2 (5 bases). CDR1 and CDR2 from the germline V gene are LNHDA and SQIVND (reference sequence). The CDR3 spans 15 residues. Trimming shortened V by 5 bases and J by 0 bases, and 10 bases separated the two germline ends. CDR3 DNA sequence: TGTGCCAGTAGTTTAGGACTTTCGAACACCGGGGAGCTGTTTTTT. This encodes CASSLGLSNTGELFF.

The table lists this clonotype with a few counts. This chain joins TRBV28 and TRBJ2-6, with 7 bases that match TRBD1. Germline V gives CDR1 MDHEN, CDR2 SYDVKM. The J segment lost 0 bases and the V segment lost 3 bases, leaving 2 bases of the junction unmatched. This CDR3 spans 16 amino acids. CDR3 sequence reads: CASSLGQYSGANVLTF. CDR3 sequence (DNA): TGTGCCAGCAGTTTGGGACAGTACTCTGGGGCCAACGTCCTGACTTTC.

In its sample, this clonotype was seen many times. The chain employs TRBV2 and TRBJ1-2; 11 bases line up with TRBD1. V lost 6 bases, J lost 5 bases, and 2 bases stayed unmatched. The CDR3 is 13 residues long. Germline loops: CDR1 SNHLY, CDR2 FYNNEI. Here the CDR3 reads CASRGTGGYGYTF. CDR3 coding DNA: TGTGCCAGCAGAGGGACAGGGGGGTATGGCTACACCTTC.

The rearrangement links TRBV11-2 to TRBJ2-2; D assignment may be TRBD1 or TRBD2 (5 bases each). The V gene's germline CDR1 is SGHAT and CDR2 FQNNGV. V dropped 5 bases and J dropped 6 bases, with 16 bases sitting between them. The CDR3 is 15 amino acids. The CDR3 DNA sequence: TGTGCCAGCAGCACCCCAGTGGGGGAATCCGGGGAGCTGTTTTTT. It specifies CASSTPVGESGELFF.